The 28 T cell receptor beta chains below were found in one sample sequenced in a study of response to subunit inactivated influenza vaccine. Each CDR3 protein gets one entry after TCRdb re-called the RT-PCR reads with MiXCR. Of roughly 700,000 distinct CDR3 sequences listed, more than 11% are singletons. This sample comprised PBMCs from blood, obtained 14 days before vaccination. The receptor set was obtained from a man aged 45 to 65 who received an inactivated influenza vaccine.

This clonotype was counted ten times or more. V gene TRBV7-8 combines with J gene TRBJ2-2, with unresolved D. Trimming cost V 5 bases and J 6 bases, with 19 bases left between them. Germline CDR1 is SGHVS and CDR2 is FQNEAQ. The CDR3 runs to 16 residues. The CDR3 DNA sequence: TGTGCCAGCAGCCCCTTGGGCGGACCTGAATCCGGGGAGCTGTTTTTT. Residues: CASSPLGGPESGELFF.

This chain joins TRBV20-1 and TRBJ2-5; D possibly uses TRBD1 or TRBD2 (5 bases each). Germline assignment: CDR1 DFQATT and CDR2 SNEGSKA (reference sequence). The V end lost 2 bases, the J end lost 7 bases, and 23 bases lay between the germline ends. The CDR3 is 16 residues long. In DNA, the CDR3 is TGCAGTGCTAGAACGATCCGGGACCCCATTCGTGGGACCCAGTACTTC. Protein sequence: CSARTIRDPIRGTQYF.

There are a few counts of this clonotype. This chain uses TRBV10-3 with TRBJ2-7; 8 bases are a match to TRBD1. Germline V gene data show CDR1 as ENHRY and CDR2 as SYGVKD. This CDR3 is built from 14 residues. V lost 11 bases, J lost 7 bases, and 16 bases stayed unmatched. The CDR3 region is CAAQGADLMGEQYF. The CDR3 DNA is TGTGCCGCCCAGGGGGCAGATCTCATGGGTGAGCAGTACTTC.

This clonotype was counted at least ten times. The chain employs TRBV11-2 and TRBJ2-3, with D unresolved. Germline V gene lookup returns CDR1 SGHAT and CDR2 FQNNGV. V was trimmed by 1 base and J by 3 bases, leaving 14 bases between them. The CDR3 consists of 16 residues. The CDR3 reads CASSLGEGRWTDTQYF. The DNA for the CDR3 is TGTGCCAGCAGCTTAGGAGAAGGCCGGTGGACAGATACGCAGTATTTT.

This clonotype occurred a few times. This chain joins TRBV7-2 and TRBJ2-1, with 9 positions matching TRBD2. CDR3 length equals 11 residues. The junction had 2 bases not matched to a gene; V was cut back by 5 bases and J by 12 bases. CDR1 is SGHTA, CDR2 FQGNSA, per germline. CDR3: CASSKLAGQFF. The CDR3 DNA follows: TGTGCCAGCAGCAAACTAGCGGGGCAGTTCTTC.

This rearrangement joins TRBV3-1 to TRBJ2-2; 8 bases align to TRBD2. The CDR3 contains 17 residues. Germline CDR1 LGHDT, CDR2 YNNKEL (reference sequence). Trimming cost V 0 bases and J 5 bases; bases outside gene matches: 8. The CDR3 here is CASSQERGQRETGELFF. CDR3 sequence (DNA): TGTGCCAGCAGCCAAGAGAGGGGCCAGCGGGAGACCGGGGAGCTGTTTTTT.

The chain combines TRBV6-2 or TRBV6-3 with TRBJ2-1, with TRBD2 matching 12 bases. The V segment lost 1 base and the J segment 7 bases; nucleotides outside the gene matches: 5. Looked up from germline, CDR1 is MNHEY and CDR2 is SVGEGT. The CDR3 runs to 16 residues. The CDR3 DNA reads TGTGCCAGCAGTTACTGGCTAGCGGGAGGGCGAAATGAGCAGTTCTTC. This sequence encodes CASSYWLAGGRNEQFF.

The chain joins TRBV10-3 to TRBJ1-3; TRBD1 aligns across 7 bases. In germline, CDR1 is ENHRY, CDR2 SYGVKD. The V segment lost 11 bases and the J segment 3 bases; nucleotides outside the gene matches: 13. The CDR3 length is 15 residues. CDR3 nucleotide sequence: TGTGCCGACCTCCACAGGGGATTTTGTGGAAACACCATATATTTT. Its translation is CADLHRGFCGNTIYF.

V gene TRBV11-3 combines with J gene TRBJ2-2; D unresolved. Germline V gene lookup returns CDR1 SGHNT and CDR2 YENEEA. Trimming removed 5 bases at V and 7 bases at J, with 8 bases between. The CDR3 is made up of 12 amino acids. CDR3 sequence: CASSKERGELFF. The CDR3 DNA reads TGTGCCAGCAGCAAGGAGCGCGGGGAGCTGTTTTTT.

The CDR3 DNA follows: TGTGCCAGCTCCCCTGAGGGGGAAGGCTCTGGGGCCAACGTCCTGACTTTC. Translating gives CASSPEGEGSGANVLTF. The chain carries TRBV18 and TRBJ2-6, with TRBD1 as a possible D gene (6 bases). The CDR3 runs to 17 residues. The V and J ends lost 6 bases and 0 bases respectively, with 15 bases between them. Germline V gene data show CDR1 as KGHSH and CDR2 as LQKENI. The full variable domain, completed using reference TRBV18 and TRBJ2-6, is NAGVMQNPRHLVRRRGQEARLRCSPMKGHSHVYWYRQLPEEGLKFMVYLQKENIIDESGMPKERFSAEFPKEGPSILRIQQVVRGDSAAYFCASSPEGEGSGANVLTFGAGSRLTVL.

The CDR3 DNA sequence: TGTGCCACGGCCCCCCGGACAGGGTTATGGGAGACCCAGTACTTC. It translates to CATAPRTGLWETQYF. This rearrangement joins TRBV10-3 to TRBJ2-5, with TRBD1 matching over 8 bases. Germline values: CDR1 ENHRY, CDR2 SYGVKD. V was clipped by 10 bases and J by 5 bases; unmatched bases: 15. The CDR3 loop spans 15 amino acids.

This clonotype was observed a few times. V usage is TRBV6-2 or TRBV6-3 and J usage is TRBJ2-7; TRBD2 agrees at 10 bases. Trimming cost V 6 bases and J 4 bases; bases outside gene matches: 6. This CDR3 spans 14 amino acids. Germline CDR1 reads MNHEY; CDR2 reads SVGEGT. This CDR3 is CASSLAGDWYEQYF. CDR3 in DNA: TGTGCCAGCAGCCTAGCGGGAGATTGGTACGAGCAGTACTTC.

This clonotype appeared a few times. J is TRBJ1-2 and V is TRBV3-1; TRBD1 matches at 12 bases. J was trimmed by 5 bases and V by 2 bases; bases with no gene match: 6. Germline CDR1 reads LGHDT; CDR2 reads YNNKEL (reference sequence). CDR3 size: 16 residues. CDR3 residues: CASSQPKGQGAYGYTF. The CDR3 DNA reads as TGTGCCAGCAGCCAACCGAAGGGACAGGGGGCTTATGGCTACACCTTC.

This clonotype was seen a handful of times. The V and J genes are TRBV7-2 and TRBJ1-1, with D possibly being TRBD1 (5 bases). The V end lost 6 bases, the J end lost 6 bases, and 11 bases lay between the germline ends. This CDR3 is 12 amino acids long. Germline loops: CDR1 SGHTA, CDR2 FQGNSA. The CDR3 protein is CASSRQGAEAFF. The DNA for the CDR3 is TGTGCCAGCAGTCGGCAGGGAGCTGAAGCTTTCTTT.

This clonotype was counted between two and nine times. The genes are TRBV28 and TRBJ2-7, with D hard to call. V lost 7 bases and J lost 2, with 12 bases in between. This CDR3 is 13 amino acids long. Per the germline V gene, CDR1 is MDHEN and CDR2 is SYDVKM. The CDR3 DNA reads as TGTGCCAGCACCCGGGTGGGCCCCTACGAGCAGTACTTC. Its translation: CASTRVGPYEQYF.

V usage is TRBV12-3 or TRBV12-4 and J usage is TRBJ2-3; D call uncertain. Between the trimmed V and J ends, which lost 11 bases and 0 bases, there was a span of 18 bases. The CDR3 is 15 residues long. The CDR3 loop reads CACASEASSTDTQYF. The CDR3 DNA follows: TGTGCCTGCGCCTCTGAGGCATCTAGCACAGATACGCAGTATTTT.

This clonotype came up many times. The CDR3 reads CASSRGAGAPLNSPLHF. CDR3 sequence (DNA): TGTGCCAGCAGCCGAGGAGCGGGGGCCCCTCTTAATTCACCCCTCCACTTT. This rearrangement joins TRBV3-1 to TRBJ1-6, with a possible D match to TRBD1 (6 bases). This CDR3 is built from 17 residues. The V gene's germline CDR1 is LGHDT and CDR2 YNNKEL (reference sequence). Deletions cut 4 bases from V and 6 bases from J, with 19 bases between.

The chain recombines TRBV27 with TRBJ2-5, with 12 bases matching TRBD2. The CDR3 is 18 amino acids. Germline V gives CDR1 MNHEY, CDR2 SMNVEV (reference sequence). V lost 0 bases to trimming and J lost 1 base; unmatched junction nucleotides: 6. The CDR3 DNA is TGTGCCAGCAGTTTATCCCCCACTAGCGGGGGGACCCAAGAGACCCAGTACTTC. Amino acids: CASSLSPTSGGTQETQYF.

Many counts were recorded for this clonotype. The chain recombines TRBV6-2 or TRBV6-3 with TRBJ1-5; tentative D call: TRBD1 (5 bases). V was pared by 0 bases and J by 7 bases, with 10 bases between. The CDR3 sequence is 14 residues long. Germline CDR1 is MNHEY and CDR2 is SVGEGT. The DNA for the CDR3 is TGTGCCAGCAGTTACTCGGGGGTAGGGCAGCCCCAGCATTTT. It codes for CASSYSGVGQPQHF.

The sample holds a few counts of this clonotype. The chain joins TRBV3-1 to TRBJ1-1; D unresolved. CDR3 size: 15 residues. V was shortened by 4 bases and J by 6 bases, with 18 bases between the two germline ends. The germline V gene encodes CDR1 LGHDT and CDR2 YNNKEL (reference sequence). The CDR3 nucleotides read TGTGCCAGCAGCCCCTCAGACACCATTGGGGCTGAAGCTTTCTTT. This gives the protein CASSPSDTIGAEAFF.

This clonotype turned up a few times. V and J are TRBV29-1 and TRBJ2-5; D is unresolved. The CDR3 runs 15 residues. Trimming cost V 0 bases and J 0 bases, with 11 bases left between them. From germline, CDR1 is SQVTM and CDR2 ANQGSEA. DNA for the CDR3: TGCAGCGTTGAAGATCGCACAACGTACCAAGAGACCCAGTACTTC. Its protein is CSVEDRTTYQETQYF.

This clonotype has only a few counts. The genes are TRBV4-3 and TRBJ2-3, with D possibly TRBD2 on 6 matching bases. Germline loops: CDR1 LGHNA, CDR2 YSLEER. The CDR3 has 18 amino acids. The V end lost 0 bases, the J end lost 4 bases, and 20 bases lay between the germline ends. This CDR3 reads CASSQDQVGPRGADTQYF. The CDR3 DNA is TGCGCCAGCAGCCAAGATCAAGTAGGCCCGCGGGGCGCAGATACGCAGTATTTT.

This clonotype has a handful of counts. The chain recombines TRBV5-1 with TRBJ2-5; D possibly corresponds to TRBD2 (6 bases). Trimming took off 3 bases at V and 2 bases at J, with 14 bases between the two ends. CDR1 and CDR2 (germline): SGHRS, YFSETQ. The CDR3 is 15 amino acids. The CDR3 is CASSSSIAGQETQYF. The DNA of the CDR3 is TGCGCCAGCAGCTCTTCTATCGCGGGGCAAGAGACCCAGTACTTC. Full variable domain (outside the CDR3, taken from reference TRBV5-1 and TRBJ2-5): KAGVTQTPRYLIKTRGQQVTLSCSPISGHRSVSWYQQTPGQGLQFLFEYFSETQRNKGNFPGRFSGRQFSNSRSEMNVSTLELGDSALYLCASSSSIAGQETQYFGPGTRLLVL.

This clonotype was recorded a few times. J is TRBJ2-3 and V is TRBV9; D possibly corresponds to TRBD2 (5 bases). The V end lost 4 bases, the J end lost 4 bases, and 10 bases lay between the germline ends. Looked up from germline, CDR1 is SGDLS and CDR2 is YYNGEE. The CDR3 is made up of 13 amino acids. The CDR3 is CASSPWESDTQYF. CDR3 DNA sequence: TGTGCCAGCAGCCCCTGGGAGTCAGATACGCAGTATTTT.

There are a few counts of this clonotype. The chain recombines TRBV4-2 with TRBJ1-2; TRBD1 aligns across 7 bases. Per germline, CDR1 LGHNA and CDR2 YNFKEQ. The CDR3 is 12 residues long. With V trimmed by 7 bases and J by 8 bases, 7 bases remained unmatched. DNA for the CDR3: TGTGCCAGCACCCTAGGACAGGACGGCTACACCTTC. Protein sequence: CASTLGQDGYTF.

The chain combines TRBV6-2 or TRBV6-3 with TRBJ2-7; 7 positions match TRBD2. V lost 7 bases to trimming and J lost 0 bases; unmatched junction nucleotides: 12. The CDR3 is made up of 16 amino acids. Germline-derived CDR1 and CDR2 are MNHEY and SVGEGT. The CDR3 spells CASIPREGTTSYEQYF. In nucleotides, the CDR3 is TGTGCCAGCATCCCTAGGGAGGGGACCACCTCCTACGAGCAGTACTTC.

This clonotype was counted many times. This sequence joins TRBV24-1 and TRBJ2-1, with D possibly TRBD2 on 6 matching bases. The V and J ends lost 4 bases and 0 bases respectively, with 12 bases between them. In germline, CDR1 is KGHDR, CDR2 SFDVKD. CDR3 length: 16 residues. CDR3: CATSDYSGSSYNEQFF. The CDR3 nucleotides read TGTGCCACCAGTGACTATAGCGGAAGCTCCTACAATGAGCAGTTCTTC.

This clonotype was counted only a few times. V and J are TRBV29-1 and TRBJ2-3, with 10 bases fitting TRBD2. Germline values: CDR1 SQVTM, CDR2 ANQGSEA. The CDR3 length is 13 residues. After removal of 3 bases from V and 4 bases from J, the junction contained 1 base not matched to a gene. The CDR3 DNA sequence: TGCAGCGTTGAGGGACTAGCGCCAGATACGCAGTATTTT. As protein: CSVEGLAPDTQYF.